The 2 T cell receptor beta chains given below trace back to one sample, sequenced in a study of OX40 agonist ivuxolimab in advanced cancers. The repertoire was sequenced with immunoSEQ multiplex PCR; TCRdb's copy has only in-frame clones and lacks some. The sample shows fewer than 85,000 clones, roughly nine tenths of them seen only once. The sequenced sample was CD4+ or CD8+ T cells sorted from blood, obtained in a trial of the OX40 agonist ivuxolimab. All receptors come from an adult with an advanced solid tumor such as melanoma, head and neck, liver or kidney cancer.

The chain links TRBV19 to TRBJ2-3; D is perhaps TRBD2 (5 bases). Looked up from germline, CDR1 is LNHDA and CDR2 is SQIVND (reference sequence). This CDR3 is 14 amino acids long. V shed 3 bases and J shed 4 bases, with 11 bases lying between them. In DNA, the CDR3 is TGTGCCAGTAGTATCGCCCTGAGGGCAGATACGCAGTATTTT. The encoded protein is CASSIALRADTQYF.

J is TRBJ2-7 and V is TRBV5-5; 7 nucleotides agree with TRBD2. The germline CDR1 and CDR2 sequences are SGHKS and YYEKEE (reference sequence). The CDR3 covers 17 residues. Unmatched junction bases numbered 13, after V lost 2 bases and J lost 2 bases. The CDR3 sequence is CASSLKSGAGFPYEQYF. CDR3 nucleotides: TGTGCCAGCAGCTTAAAAAGCGGGGCGGGCTTCCCCTACGAGCAGTACTTC.